Below, 27 T cell receptor beta chains from the same sample are listed, as sequenced in a study of cytomegalovirus exposure and HLA in healthy donors. PCR primers comprised 60 Vbeta and 13 Jbeta primers. The method was immunoSEQ multiplex PCR; TCRdb's version includes in-frame clones alone and lacks a portion of them. In the table there are around 230,000 clones, over 80% of which are singletons. The source material was PBMCs. The receptors come from a man aged 35 to 55 in good health and CMV-seropositive.

This chain joins TRBV5-1 and TRBJ2-3, with D perhaps matching TRBD1 (7 bases). Germline V gene lookup returns CDR1 SGHRS and CDR2 YFSETQ. The CDR3 totals 16 residues. The V gene lost 3 bases and the J gene lost 2 bases, with 16 bases spanning the gap. In DNA, the CDR3 is TGCGCCAGCAGCTCAAGGGGGGACAGTCACACAGATACGCAGTATTTT. Amino acids: CASSSRGDSHTDTQYF.

This chain connects TRBV30 to TRBJ2-5; D remains unclear. The germline V gene has CDR1 GTSNPN and CDR2 SVGIG (reference sequence). This CDR3 region has 13 residues. Trimming pared 2 bases from V and 1 base from J, leaving 8 bases between. CDR3: CAWSRSSQETQYF. CDR3 in DNA: TGTGCCTGGAGTCGGAGCAGCCAAGAGACCCAGTACTTC.

V gene TRBV7-3 combines with J gene TRBJ2-3, with 11 bases identical to TRBD2. The CDR3 spans 15 residues. J was trimmed by 0 bases and V by 5 bases; bases with no gene match: 1. Germline CDR1 is SGHTA and CDR2 is FQGTGA. Here the CDR3 reads CASSRTSGSTDTQYF. The CDR3 region has the DNA TGTGCCAGCAGCCGGACTAGCGGGAGCACAGATACGCAGTATTTT.

This sequence joins TRBV28 and TRBJ2-1; D is perhaps TRBD2 (5 bases). V was pared by 10 bases and J by 7 bases, with 17 bases between. The germline gives CDR1 MDHEN, CDR2 SYDVKM. The CDR3 spans 13 residues. The CDR3 protein is CATLAPLGNEQFF. The CDR3 DNA is TGTGCCACTCTAGCTCCTCTTGGGAATGAGCAGTTCTTC.

V is TRBV5-6 and J is TRBJ2-4, with TRBD1 as a possible D gene (6 bases). V shed 2 bases and J shed 5 bases, with 14 bases lying between them. This CDR3 region has 15 residues. CDR1 is SGHDT, CDR2 YYEEEE, per germline. CDR3 sequence: CASSLPPGQQNIQYF. DNA of the CDR3: TGTGCCAGCAGCTTACCGCCAGGACAGCAAAACATTCAGTACTTC.

This clone was seen a few times. This chain joins TRBV7-3 and TRBJ2-5; TRBD2 matches 9 bases. Germline assignment: CDR1 SGHTA and CDR2 FQGTGA. The CDR3 extends over 15 amino acids. After removal of 3 bases from V and 3 bases from J, the junction contained 5 bases not matched to a gene. CDR3: CASSLTGLAKETQYF. The CDR3 DNA follows: TGTGCCAGCAGCTTGACGGGACTAGCAAAAGAGACCCAGTACTTC.

This chain uses TRBV14 with TRBJ1-4; 9 bases agree with TRBD1. V lost 4 bases and J lost 5; bases outside the gene matches: 5. The CDR3 runs 15 residues. CDR1 SGHDN and CDR2 FVKESK come from the germline V gene. CDR3 DNA sequence: TGTGCCAGCAGCCTCGGGACAGGGACGAATGAAAAACTGTTTTTT. This codes for CASSLGTGTNEKLFF.

The chain is built from TRBV2 and TRBJ1-1; a possible D gene is TRBD1 (5 bases). This CDR3 spans 15 amino acids. V was trimmed by 8 bases and J by 4 bases, leaving 20 bases between them. Germline-derived CDR1 and CDR2 are SNHLY and FYNNEI. Here the CDR3 reads CASRNPSDQGTEAFF. In DNA form, the CDR3 reads TGTGCCAGCCGGAACCCGAGTGATCAGGGCACTGAAGCTTTCTTT.

The chain has TRBV19 and TRBJ2-7; TRBD2 is a possible D gene (7 bases). The CDR3 is made up of 18 amino acids. Trimming took off 4 bases at V and 5 bases at J, with 27 bases between the two ends. CDR1 is LNHDA and CDR2 is SQIVND in the germline V gene (reference sequence). DNA of the CDR3: TGTGCCAGTAGTAACCCCGTCGGGATTGGGGGGGCAGCCCACGAGCAGTACTTC. Translated, it gives CASSNPVGIGGAAHEQYF. Full variable domain (missing parts from reference TRBV19 and TRBJ2-7): DGGITQSPKYLFRKEGQNVTLSCEQNLNHDAMYWYRQDPGQGLRLIYYSQIVNDFQKGDIAEGYSVSREKKESFPLTVTSAQKNPTAFYLCASSNPVGIGGAAHEQYFGPGTRLTVT.

The V call is TRBV29-1, the J call TRBJ2-7; the D gene is possibly TRBD2 (6 bases). Germline V gene lookup returns CDR1 SQVTM and CDR2 ANQGSEA. There are 13 residues in the CDR3. V was clipped by 3 bases and J by 4 bases, with 13 bases between them. The CDR3 region is CSVDLTGTYEQYF. The DNA of the CDR3 is TGCAGCGTTGACCTAACTGGGACTTACGAGCAGTACTTC.

This clone appeared once. The gene calls are TRBV27 and TRBJ2-1, with TRBD2 identical over 7 bases. Germline V gives CDR1 MNHEY, CDR2 SMNVEV (reference sequence). Trimming took 3 bases from V and 9 from J; bases not matched to a gene: 11. The CDR3 covers 15 residues. CDR3 DNA sequence: TGTGCCAGCAGTTTGGGGGTAAGCGGGGTCCGTGAGCAGTTCTTC. This sequence encodes CASSLGVSGVREQFF.

The V gene is TRBV11-2, the J gene TRBJ2-3; possible D gene TRBD1, 6 bases. There are 14 residues in the CDR3. The V end lost 3 bases, the J end lost 2 bases, and 9 bases lay between the germline ends. Per the germline V gene, CDR1 is SGHAT and CDR2 is FQNNGV. CDR3 in DNA: TGTGCCAGCAGCTTCCAGGGGTACACAGATACGCAGTATTTT. It is translated as CASSFQGYTDTQYF.

The count of this clone is one. This rearrangement joins TRBV6-1 to TRBJ1-5, with D perhaps matching TRBD1 (6 bases). V was pared by 5 bases and J by 1 base, with 12 bases between. The CDR3 is 15 amino acids. Germline V CDR1 and CDR2: MNHNS, SASEGT. The CDR3 sequence: CASSSPGTSNQPQHF. The CDR3 region has the DNA TGTGCCAGCAGTAGCCCGGGGACAAGCAATCAGCCCCAGCATTTT.

Only one count was recorded for this clone. The chain carries TRBV9 and TRBJ2-1, with a possible D match to TRBD1 (5 bases). Germline V CDR1 and CDR2: SGDLS, YYNGEE. This CDR3 is 11 amino acids long. V was cut by 4 bases and J by 10 bases, with 9 bases left in between. This CDR3 is CASSLRGEQFF. CDR3 sequence (DNA): TGTGCCAGCAGCCTTAGGGGCGAGCAGTTCTTC.

This clone came up a few times. The chain employs TRBV7-9 and TRBJ1-5; D might be TRBD1 (5 bases). Germline CDR1 SEHNR, CDR2 FQNEAQ (reference sequence). This CDR3 spans 14 amino acids. V was trimmed by 1 base and J by 5 bases, leaving 9 bases between them. The CDR3 is CASSLGRVDQPQHF. The CDR3 nucleotides read TGTGCCAGCAGCTTAGGCAGGGTTGATCAGCCCCAGCATTTT.

The rearrangement links TRBV29-1 to TRBJ2-4; D perhaps matches TRBD2 (6 bases). Trimming shortened V by 7 bases and J by 7 bases, and 23 bases separated the two germline ends. Germline V lookup: CDR1 SQVTM, CDR2 ANQGSEA. CDR3 length: 15 amino acids. CDR3 sequence: CSALLGTQVGNIQYF. The CDR3 DNA follows: TGCAGCGCCCTCCTTGGGACTCAGGTTGGCAACATTCAGTACTTC.

DNA of the CDR3: TGCGCCAGCAGCCAAGAAGCGAGTTCTGGGGCCAACGTCCTGACTTTC. Translated: CASSQEASSGANVLTF. This sequence joins TRBV4-1 and TRBJ2-6; D ambiguous. The CDR3 consists of 16 residues. Deletions cut 0 bases from V and 1 base from J, with 7 bases between. Germline lookup yields CDR1 MGHRA and CDR2 YSYEKL.

CDR3: CASSYSQGAAEAFF. CDR3 nucleotides: TGTGCCAGCAGTTACTCCCAGGGGGCCGCTGAAGCTTTCTTT. This chain joins TRBV6-6 and TRBJ1-1, with 8 bases aligning to TRBD1. The CDR3 length is 14 residues. J gave up 6 bases and V 0 bases, and 3 bases lay outside the gene matches. Germline V gives CDR1 MNHNY, CDR2 SVGAGI (reference sequence).

This chain links TRBV4-1 with TRBJ1-2, with a possible D match to TRBD1 (6 bases). Trimming pared 1 base from V and 0 bases from J, leaving 12 bases between. CDR1 and CDR2 from the germline V gene are MGHRA and YSYEKL. The CDR3 consists of 16 residues. CDR3 coding DNA: TGCGCCAGCAGCCAAGTCGGGACACAGCCTAACTATGGCTACACCTTC. This encodes CASSQVGTQPNYGYTF.

The J gene is TRBJ2-1, the V gene TRBV6-5; TRBD1 matches at 12 bases. Germline V gives CDR1 MNHEY, CDR2 SVGAGI. CDR3 length equals 15 residues. Unmatched junction bases numbered 9, after V lost 5 bases and J lost 10 bases. The CDR3 nucleotides are TGTGCCAGCAGTCCGGCGGGACAGGGGGCAGGGGAGCAGTTCTTC. Amino acid sequence: CASSPAGQGAGEQFF.

This clone showed up just a few times. J is TRBJ1-2 and V is TRBV6-1, with TRBD1 as a possible D gene (5 bases). There are 13 residues in the CDR3. Trimming took 6 bases from V and 5 from J, leaving 13 bases between them. Germline V gives CDR1 MNHNS, CDR2 SASEGT. The CDR3 spells CASRRSTGYGYTF. The CDR3 DNA is TGTGCCAGCAGGCGTAGTACAGGATATGGCTACACCTTC.

V and J are TRBV9 and TRBJ2-1, with D possibly TRBD2 on 5 matching bases. Germline loops: CDR1 SGDLS, CDR2 YYNGEE. V gave up 7 bases and J gave up 12 bases, with 8 bases separating them. This CDR3 comprises 9 residues. The CDR3 loop is CASGRGQFF. The CDR3 DNA reads as TGTGCCAGCGGACGGGGGCAGTTCTTC.

V is TRBV19 and J is TRBJ2-1; 7 bases fit TRBD1. The CDR3 length is 16 residues. After removal of 1 base from V and 4 bases from J, the junction contained 7 bases not matched to a gene. Per the germline V gene, CDR1 is LNHDA and CDR2 is SQIVND (reference sequence). CDR3 DNA sequence: TGTGCCAGTAGTATAGGACAGGGCTTACCTTACAATGAGCAGTTCTTC. Its protein product is CASSIGQGLPYNEQFF.

The V gene is TRBV19, the J gene TRBJ1-2; TRBD1 matches 12 bases. The CDR3 sequence is 14 residues long. From germline, CDR1 is LNHDA and CDR2 SQIVND (reference sequence). With V trimmed by 9 bases and J by 5 bases, 7 bases remained unmatched. The CDR3 is CASLRDRGPYGYTF. CDR3 nucleotide sequence: TGTGCCAGCCTCAGGGACAGGGGGCCATATGGCTACACCTTC.

V and J are TRBV7-9 and TRBJ1-2; TRBD1 matches at 9 bases. The CDR3 has 13 residues. The ends lost 7 bases at V and 2 bases at J; junction bases unmatched: 2. CDR1 and CDR2 from the germline V gene are SEHNR and FQNEAQ (reference sequence). CDR3 sequence: CASTGTGNYGYTF. CDR3 nucleotide sequence: TGTGCCAGCACCGGGACAGGGAACTATGGCTACACCTTC. The full variable domain, with the rest looked up from reference TRBV7-9 and TRBJ1-2, is DTGVSQNPRHKITKRGQNVTFRCDPISEHNRLYWYRQTLGQGPEFLTYFQNEAQLEKSRLLSDRFSAERPKGSFSTLEIQRTEQGDSAMYLCASTGTGNYGYTFGSGTRLTVV.

Turning to this clone: The same CDR3 also results from other DNA sequences found in this sample. V gene TRBV7-9 combines with J gene TRBJ1-1, with a tentative D call TRBD1 (6 bases). Trimming took off 5 bases at V and 1 base at J, with 11 bases between the two ends. The CDR3 runs 14 residues. Germline values: CDR1 SEHNR, CDR2 FQNEAQ (reference sequence). This CDR3 reads CASSLQGGNTEAFF. The CDR3 DNA reads as TGTGCCAGCAGCCTACAGGGTGGGAACACTGAAGCTTTCTTT.

This chain's CDR3 is CASSRQGAAVAGELFF. The CDR3 DNA reads as TGCGCCAGCAGCAGACAGGGGGCGGCGGTGGCCGGGGAGCTGTTTTTT. The V and J genes are TRBV4-1 and TRBJ2-2; 10 nucleotides match TRBD1. Germline V lookup: CDR1 MGHRA, CDR2 YSYEKL. CDR3 length: 16 amino acids. J lost 6 bases, V lost 5 bases, and 9 bases had no gene match.